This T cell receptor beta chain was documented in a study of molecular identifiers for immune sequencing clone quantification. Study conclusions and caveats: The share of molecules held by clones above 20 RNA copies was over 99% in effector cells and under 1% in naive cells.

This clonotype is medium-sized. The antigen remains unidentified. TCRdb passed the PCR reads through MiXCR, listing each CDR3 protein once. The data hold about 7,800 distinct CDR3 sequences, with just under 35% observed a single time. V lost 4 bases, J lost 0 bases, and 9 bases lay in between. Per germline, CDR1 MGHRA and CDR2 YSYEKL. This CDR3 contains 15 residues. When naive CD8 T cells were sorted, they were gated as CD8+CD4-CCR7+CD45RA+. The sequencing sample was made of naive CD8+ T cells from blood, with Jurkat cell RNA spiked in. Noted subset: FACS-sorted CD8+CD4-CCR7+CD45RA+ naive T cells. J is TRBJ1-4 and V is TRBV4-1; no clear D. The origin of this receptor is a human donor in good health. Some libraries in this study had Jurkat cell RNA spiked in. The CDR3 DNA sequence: TGCGCCAGCAGCCCCGGGGATGCAACTAATGAAAAACTGTTTTTT. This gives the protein CASSPGDATNEKLFF.